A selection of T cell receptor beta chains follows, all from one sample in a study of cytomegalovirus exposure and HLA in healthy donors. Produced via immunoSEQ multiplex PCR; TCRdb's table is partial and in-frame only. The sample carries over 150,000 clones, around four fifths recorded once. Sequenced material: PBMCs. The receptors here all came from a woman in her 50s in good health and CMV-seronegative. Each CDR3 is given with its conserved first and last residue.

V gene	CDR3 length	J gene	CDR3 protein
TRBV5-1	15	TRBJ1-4	CASSLAAGVNEKLFF
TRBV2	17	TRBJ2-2	CASSESWDRGRTGELFF
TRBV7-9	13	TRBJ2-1	CASSLELVYEQFF
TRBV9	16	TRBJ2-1	CASSVVPGGDRNEQFF
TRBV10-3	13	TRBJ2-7	CAISRQGSYEQYF
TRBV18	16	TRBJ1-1	CASSPFQTGENTEAFF
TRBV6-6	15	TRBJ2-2	CASSLAGGDAGELFF
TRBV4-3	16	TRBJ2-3	CASSPARGSFTDTQYF
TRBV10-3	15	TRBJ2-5	CAIRGLAGEQETQYF
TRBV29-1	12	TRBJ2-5	CSAFGTGWTQYF
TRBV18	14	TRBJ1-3	CASSPTSEGNTIYF
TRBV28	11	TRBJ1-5	CASSFPGPQHF
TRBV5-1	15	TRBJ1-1	CASSLPAGVNTEAFF
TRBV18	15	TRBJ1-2	CASSPSTEVNYGYTF
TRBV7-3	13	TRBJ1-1	CASRLDRNTEAFF
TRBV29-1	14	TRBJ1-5	CSVQPGGRDQPQHF
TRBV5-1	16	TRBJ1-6	CASSLDQGAVNSPLHF
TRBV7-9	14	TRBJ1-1	CASSLYIGYTEAFF
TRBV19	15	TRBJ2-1	CASSLGQGAVNEQFF
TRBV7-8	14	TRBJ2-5	CASSLGGLAVTQYF
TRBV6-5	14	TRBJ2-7	CASRLQREPYEQYF
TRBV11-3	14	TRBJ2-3	CASSQSDRVDTQYF
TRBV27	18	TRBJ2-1	CASSLLVSPGGPPLEQFF
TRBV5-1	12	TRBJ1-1	CASSLLDTEAFF